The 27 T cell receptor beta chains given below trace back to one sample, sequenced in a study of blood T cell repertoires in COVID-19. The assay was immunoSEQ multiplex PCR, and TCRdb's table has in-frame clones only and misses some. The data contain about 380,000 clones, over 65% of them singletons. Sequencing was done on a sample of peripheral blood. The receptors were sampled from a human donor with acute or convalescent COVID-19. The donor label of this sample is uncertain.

The CDR3 region is CAWSGKGVTNEKLFF. In DNA form, the CDR3 reads TGTGCCTGGAGCGGGAAGGGGGTCACTAATGAAAAACTGTTTTTT. V usage is TRBV30 and J usage is TRBJ1-4, with D perhaps matching TRBD1 (6 bases). The CDR3 has 15 amino acids. Germline V gives CDR1 GTSNPN, CDR2 SVGIG (reference sequence). V lost 3 bases and J lost 2, with 13 bases in between. The whole variable domain, filled in from reference TRBV30 and TRBJ1-4, reads SQTIHQWPATLVQPVGSPLSLECTVEGTSNPNLYWYRQAAGRGLQLLFYSVGIGQISSEVPQNLSASRPQDRQFILSSKKLLLSDSGFYLCAWSGKGVTNEKLFFGSGTQLSVL.

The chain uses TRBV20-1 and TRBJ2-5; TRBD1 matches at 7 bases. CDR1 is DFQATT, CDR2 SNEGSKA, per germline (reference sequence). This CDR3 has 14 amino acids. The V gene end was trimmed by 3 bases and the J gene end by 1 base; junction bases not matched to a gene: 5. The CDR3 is CSASLGQIQETQYF. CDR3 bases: TGCAGTGCTAGTCTGGGACAGATCCAAGAGACCCAGTACTTC.

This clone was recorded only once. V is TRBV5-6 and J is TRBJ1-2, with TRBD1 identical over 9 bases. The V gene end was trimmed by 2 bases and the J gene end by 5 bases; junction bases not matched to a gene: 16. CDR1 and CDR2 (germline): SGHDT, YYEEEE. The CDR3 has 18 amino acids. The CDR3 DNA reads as TGTGCCAGCAGCTTTTTGCCCACCACGGGACAGGGAAGGTATGGCTACACCTTC. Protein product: CASSFLPTTGQGRYGYTF.

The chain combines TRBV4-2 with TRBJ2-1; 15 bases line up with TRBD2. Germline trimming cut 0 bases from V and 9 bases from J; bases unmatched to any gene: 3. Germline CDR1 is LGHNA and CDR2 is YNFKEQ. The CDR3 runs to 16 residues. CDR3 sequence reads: CASSQDSGLAGGEQFF. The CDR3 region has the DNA TGTGCCAGCAGCCAAGATTCGGGACTAGCGGGGGGTGAGCAGTTCTTC.

The chain's CDR3 is CASSYNSGGAWDTQYF. CDR3 bases: TGTGCCAGCAGTTACAATAGCGGGGGGGCCTGGGATACGCAGTATTTT. The V call is TRBV6-5, the J call TRBJ2-3, with TRBD2 matching 11 bases. Germline V gene data show CDR1 as MNHEY and CDR2 as SVGAGI. V shed 2 bases, J shed 6 bases, and the junction held 7 bases outside the gene matches. The CDR3 spans 16 residues.

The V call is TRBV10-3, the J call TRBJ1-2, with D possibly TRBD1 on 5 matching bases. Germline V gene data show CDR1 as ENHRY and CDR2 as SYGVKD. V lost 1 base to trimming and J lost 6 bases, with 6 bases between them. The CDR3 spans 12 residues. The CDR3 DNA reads TGTGCCATCAGTGAGTGGGGCAATGGCTACACCTTC. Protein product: CAISEWGNGYTF.

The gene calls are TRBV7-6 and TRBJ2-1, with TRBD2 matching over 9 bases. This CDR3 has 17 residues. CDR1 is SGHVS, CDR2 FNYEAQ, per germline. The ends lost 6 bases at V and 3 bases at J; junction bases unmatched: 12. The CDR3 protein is CASSPPTGLALYNEQFF. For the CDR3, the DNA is TGTGCCAGCAGTCCTCCTACCGGACTAGCGCTCTACAATGAGCAGTTCTTC.

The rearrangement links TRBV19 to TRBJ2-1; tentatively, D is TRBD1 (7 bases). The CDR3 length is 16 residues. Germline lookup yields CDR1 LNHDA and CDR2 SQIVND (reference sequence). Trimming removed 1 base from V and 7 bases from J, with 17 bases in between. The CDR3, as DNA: TGTGCCAGTAGTATAGTCTGGAGGGGGCCGAGGAATGAGCAGTTCTTC. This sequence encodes CASSIVWRGPRNEQFF.

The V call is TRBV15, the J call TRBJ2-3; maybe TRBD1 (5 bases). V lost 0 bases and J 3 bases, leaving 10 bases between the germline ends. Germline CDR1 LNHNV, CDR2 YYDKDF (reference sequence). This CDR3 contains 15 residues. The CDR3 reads CATSRDWGETDTQYF. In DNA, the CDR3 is TGTGCCACCAGCAGAGATTGGGGCGAAACAGATACGCAGTATTTT.

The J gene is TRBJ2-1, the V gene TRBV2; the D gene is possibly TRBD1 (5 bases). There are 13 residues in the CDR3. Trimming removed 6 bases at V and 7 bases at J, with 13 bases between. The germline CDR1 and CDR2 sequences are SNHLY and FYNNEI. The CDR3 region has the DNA TGTGCCAGCAGATCAGACAGTCCGAATGAGCAGTTCTTC. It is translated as CASRSDSPNEQFF.

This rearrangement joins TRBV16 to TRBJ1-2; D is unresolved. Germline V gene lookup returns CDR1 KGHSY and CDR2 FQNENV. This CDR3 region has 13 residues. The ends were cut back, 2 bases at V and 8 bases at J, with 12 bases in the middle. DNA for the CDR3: TGTGCCAGCAGCCAAAACCCTCGCCGGGGCTACACCTTC. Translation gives CASSQNPRRGYTF.

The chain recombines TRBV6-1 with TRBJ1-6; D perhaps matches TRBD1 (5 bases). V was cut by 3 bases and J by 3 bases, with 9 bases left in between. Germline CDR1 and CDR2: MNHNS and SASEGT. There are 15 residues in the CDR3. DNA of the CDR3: TGTGCCAGCAGTGACCAGGGTGTCTATAATTCACCCCTCCACTTT. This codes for CASSDQGVYNSPLHF.

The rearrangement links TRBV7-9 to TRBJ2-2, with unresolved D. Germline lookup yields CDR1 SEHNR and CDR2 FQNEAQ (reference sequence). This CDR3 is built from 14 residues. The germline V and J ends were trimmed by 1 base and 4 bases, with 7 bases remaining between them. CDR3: CASSLGLFTGELFF. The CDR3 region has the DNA TGTGCCAGCAGCTTAGGTCTCTTCACCGGGGAGCTGTTTTTT.

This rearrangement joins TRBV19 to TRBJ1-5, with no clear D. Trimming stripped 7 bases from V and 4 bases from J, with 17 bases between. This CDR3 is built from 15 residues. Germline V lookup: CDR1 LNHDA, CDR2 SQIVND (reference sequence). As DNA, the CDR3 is TGTGCCAGTAATGAGATCCGTGGTCGAAATCAGCCCCAGCATTTT. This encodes CASNEIRGRNQPQHF. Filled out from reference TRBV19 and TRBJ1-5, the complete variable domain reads DGGITQSPKYLFRKEGQNVTLSCEQNLNHDAMYWYRQDPGQGLRLIYYSQIVNDFQKGDIAEGYSVSREKKESFPLTVTSAQKNPTAFYLCASNEIRGRNQPQHFGDGTRLSIL.

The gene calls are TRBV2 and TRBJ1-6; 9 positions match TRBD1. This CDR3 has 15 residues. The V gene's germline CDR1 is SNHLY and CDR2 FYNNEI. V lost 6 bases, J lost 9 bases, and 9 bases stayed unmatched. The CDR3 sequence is CASRYAGTGLSPLHF. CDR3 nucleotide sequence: TGTGCCAGCAGATACGCCGGGACAGGGCTTTCACCCCTCCACTTT.

CDR3 nucleotide sequence: TGTGCCAGCAGCGTAGCTACCGGGGTTAGGGCCAACGTCCTGACTTTC. Residues: CASSVATGVRANVLTF. This chain uses TRBV9 with TRBJ2-6; D possibly corresponds to TRBD2 (5 bases). The germline CDR1 and CDR2 sequences are SGDLS and YYNGEE. The CDR3 runs to 16 residues. Trimming pared 0 bases from V and 5 bases from J, leaving 12 bases between.

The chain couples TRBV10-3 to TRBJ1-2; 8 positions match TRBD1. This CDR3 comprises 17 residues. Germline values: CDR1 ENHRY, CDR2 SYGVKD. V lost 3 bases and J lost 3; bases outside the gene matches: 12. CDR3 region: CAISDPQSGGGYYGYTF. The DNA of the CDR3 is TGTGCCATCAGTGACCCACAATCAGGGGGCGGTTACTATGGCTACACCTTC.

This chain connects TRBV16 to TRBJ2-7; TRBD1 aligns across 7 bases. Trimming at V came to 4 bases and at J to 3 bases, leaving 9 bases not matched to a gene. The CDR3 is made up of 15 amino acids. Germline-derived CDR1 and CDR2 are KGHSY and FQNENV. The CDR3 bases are TGTGCCAGCAGCCCCCGGACAGGCCGGAGCTACGAGCAGTACTTC. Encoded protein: CASSPRTGRSYEQYF.

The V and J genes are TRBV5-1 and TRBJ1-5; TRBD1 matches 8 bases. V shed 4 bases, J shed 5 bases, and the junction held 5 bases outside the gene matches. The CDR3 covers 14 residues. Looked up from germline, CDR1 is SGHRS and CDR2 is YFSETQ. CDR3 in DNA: TGCGCCAGCAGCCTTGGACAGGGCCATCAGCCCCAGCATTTT. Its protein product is CASSLGQGHQPQHF.

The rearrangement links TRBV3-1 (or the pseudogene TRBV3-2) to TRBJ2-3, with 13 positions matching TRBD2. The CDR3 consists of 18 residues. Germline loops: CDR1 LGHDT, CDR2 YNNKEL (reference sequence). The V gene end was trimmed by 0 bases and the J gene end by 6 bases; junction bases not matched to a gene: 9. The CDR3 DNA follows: TGTGCCAGCAGCCAAGAAAGACGACTAGCGGGAGGCAAGGATACGCAGTATTTT. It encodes CASSQERRLAGGKDTQYF.

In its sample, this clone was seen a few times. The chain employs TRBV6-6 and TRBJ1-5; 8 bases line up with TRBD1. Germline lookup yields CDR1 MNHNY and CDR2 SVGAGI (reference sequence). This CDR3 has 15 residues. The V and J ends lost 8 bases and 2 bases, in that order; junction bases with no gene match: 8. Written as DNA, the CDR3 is TGTGCCAGCCGTGATTGGGGACAGGGCAATCAGCCCCAGCATTTT. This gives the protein CASRDWGQGNQPQHF.

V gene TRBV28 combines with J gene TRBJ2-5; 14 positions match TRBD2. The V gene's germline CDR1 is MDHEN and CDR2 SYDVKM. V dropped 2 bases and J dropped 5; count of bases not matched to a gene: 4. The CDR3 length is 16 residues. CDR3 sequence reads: CASSLRGLAGAETQYF. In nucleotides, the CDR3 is TGTGCCAGCAGTTTAAGGGGACTAGCGGGGGCGGAGACCCAGTACTTC.

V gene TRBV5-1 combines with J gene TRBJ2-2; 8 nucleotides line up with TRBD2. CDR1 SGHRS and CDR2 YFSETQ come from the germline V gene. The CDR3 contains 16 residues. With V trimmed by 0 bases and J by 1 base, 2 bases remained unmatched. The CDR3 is CASSLALAGNTGELFF. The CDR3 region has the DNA TGCGCCAGCAGCTTGGCCCTAGCGGGGAACACCGGGGAGCTGTTTTTT.

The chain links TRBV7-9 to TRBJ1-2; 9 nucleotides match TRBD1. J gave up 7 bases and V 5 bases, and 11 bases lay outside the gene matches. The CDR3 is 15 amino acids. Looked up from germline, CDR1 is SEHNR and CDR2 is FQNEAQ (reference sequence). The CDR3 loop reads CASSPRTGTGFGYTF. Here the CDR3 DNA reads TGTGCCAGCAGCCCAAGGACCGGGACAGGGTTTGGCTACACCTTC.

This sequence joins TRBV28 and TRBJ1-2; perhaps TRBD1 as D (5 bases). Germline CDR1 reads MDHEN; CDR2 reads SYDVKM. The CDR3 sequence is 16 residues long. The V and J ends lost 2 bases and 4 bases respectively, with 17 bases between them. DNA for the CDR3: TGTGCCAGCAGTTTAAGGGCAGGGTTTGGGGTCTATGGCTACACCTTC. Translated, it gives CASSLRAGFGVYGYTF.

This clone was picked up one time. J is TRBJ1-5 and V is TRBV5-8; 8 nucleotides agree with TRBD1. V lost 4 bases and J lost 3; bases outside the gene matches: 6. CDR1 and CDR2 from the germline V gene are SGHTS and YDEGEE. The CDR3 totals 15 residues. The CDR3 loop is CASSPGTGYNQPQHF. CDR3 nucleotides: TGTGCCAGCAGCCCAGGGACAGGATACAATCAGCCCCAGCATTTT.

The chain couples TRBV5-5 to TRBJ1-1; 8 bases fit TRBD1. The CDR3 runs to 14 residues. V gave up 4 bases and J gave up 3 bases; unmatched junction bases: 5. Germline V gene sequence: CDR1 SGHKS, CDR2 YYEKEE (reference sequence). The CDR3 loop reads CASSQGQGYTEAFF. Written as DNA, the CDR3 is TGTGCCAGCAGCCAAGGACAGGGATACACTGAAGCTTTCTTT.